The present T cell receptor beta chain was sequenced within a study of shared clonotypes between healthy human individuals. Study results and limitations: It was observed that roughly 5.5% of naive CD4 clonotypes were shared across several donors.

CD4+ cells yielded CD45RA+ naive and CD45RA-negative memory subsets. Germline values: CDR1 SNHLY, CDR2 FYNNEI. Trimming shortened V by 4 bases and J by 5 bases, and 14 bases separated the two germline ends. The CDR3 runs to 15 residues. Note on this clone: Its specificity is not known.

Deep was the level at which the assay was run. Repertoires were generated with immunoSEQ multiplex PCR, while TCRdb's copy carries only in-frame clones and drops some. The sample records about 960,000 clones, approximately 80% being singletons. The TCR comes from a man younger than 30 in good health. This chain uses TRBV2 with TRBJ2-2; D may be TRBD2 (6 bases). The sequenced sample consisted of memory CD4+ T cells sorted from blood. Described subset: CD45RA-negative fraction. CDR3 protein: CASSGSGGVTGELFF. The CDR3 DNA reads as TGTGCCAGCAGTGGCAGTGGCGGGGTGACCGGGGAGCTGTTTTTT.